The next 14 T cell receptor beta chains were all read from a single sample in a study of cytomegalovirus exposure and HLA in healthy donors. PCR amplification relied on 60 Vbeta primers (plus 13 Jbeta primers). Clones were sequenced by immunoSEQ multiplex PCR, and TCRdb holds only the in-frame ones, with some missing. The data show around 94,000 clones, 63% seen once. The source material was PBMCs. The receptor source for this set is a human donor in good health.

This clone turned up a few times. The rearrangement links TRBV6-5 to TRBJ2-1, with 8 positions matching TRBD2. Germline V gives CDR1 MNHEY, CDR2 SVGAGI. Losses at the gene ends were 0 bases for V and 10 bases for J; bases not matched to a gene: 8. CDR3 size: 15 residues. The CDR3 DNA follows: TGTGCCAGCAGTTACTCGAGTCGGGAGGGATGGGAGCAGTTCTTC. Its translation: CASSYSSREGWEQFF.

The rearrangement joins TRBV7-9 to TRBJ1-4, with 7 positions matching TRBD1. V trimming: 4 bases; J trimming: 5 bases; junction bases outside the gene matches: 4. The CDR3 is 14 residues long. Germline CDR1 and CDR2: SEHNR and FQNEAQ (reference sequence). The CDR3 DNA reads TGTGCCAGCAGCTGGGACAGCTTAAATGAAAAACTGTTTTTT. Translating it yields CASSWDSLNEKLFF.

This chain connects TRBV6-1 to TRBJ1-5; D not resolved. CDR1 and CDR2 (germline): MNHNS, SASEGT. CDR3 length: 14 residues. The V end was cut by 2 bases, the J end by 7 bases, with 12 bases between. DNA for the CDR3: TGTGCCAGCAGTGAAAAGAACAGTGTCCAGCCCCAGCATTTT. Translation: CASSEKNSVQPQHF.

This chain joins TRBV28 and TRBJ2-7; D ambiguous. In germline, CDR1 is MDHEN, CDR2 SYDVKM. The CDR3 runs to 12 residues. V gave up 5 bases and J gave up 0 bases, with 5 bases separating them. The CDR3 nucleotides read TGTGCCAGCAGTCCAATCTCCTACGAGCAGTACTTC. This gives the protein CASSPISYEQYF.

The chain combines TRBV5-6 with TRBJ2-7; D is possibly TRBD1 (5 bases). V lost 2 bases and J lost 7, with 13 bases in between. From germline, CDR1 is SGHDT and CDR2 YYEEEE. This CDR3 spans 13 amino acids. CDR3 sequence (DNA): TGTGCCAGCAGCTTCAGGGCGGTTAAAGAGCAGTACTTC. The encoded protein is CASSFRAVKEQYF.

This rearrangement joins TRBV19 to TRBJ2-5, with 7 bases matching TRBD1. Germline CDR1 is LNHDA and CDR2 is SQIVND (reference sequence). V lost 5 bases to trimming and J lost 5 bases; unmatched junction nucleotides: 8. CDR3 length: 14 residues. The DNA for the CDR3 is TGTGCCAGTAGTCCCACAGGGGAATTTGAGACCCAGTACTTC. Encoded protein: CASSPTGEFETQYF.

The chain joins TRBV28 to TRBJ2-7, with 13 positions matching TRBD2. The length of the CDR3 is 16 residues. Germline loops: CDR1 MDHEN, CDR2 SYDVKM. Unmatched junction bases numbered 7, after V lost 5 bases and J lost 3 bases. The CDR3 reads CASSVLAGGPIYEQYF. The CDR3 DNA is TGTGCCAGCAGTGTACTAGCGGGAGGGCCAATCTACGAGCAGTACTTC.

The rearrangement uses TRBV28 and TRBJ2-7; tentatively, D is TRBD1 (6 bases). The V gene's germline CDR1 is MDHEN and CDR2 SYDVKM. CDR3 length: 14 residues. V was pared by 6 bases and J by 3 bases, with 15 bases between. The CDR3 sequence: CASRSQDRVYEQYF. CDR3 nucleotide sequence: TGTGCCAGCAGGTCACAGGACAGAGTCTACGAGCAGTACTTC.

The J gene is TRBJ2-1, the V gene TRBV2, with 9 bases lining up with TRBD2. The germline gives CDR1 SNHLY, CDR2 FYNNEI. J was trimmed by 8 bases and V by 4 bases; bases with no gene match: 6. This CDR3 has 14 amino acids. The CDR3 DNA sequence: TGTGCCAGCAGTGCGAGCGGGAGGTGGTATGAGCAGTTCTTC. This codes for CASSASGRWYEQFF.

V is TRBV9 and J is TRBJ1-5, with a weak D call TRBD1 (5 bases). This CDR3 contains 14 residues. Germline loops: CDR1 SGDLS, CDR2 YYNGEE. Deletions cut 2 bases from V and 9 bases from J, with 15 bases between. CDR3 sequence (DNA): TGTGCCAGCAGCGTCGACAGTGAGCTGTCGCCCCAGCATTTT. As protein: CASSVDSELSPQHF.

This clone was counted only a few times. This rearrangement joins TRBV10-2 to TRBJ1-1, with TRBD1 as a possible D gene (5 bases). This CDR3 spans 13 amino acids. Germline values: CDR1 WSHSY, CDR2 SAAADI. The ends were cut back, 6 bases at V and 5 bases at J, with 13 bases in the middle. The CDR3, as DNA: TGCGCCAGCAGCGTCGAGCGGGGGACTGAAGCTTTCTTT. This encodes CASSVERGTEAFF.

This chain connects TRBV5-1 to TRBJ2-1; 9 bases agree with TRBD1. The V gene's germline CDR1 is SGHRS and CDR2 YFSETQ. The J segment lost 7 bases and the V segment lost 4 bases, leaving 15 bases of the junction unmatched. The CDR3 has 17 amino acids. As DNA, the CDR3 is TGCGCCAGCAGCCCCCATTATAGGACAGGGGAATGGAATGAGCAGTTCTTC. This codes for CASSPHYRTGEWNEQFF. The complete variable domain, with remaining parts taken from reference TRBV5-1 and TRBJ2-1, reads KAGVTQTPRYLIKTRGQQVTLSCSPISGHRSVSWYQQTPGQGLQFLFEYFSETQRNKGNFPGRFSGRQFSNSRSEMNVSTLELGDSALYLCASSPHYRTGEWNEQFFGPGTRLTVL.

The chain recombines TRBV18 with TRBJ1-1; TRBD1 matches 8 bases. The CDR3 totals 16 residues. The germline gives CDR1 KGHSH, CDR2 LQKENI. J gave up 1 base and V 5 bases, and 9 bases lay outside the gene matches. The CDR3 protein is CASSEAQGVGNTEAFF. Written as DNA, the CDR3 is TGTGCCAGCTCAGAGGCACAGGGGGTGGGGAACACTGAAGCTTTCTTT.

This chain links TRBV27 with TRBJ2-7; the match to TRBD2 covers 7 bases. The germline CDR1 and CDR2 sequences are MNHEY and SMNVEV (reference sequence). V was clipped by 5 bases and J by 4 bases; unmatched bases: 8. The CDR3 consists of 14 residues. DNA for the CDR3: TGTGCCAGCAGTGCGGCCGGGGGGTGGTACGAGCAGTACTTC. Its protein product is CASSAAGGWYEQYF.